The clone carrying this T cell receptor (beta chain) was observed a handful of times. Its antigen remains unknown. In TCRdb, the RT-PCR reads were re-called with MiXCR into one record per CDR3 protein. The table lists 450,000 to 700,000 distinct CDR3 sequences, about 15% of them singletons. J lost 5 bases, V lost 0 bases, and 10 bases had no gene match. This CDR3 spans 17 amino acids. The V gene's germline CDR1 is SGHVS and CDR2 FNYEAQ. The data stem from a study of response to subunit inactivated influenza vaccine. General study points: T cells newly recruited by each seasonal influenza vaccination are few, the authors suggested.

This receptor was identified in a man in his forties or fifties who received an inactivated influenza vaccine. The genes are TRBV7-6 and TRBJ1-1; 9 bases are shared with TRBD1. Source: PBMCs from blood, taken roughly 12 days after vaccination. CDR3 sequence (DNA): TGTGCCAGCAGCTTAGCGAGGACAGGGGTTAAATTAACTGAAGCTTTCTTT. Its translation is CASSLARTGVKLTEAFF.